Listed here are 4 T cell receptor beta chains from one sample, sequenced in a study of cytomegalovirus exposure and HLA in healthy donors. The table came from immunoSEQ multiplex PCR; TCRdb's copy has only in-frame clones and leaves some out. The sample holds some 130,000 clones, about 91% seen once. Sequencing was done on a sample of PBMCs. These receptors originate from a woman aged 18-29 years in good health and CMV-seronegative.

CDR3 bases: TGTGCCAGCAGCCCCCCGGGACAGGGGGACTATGGCTACACCTTC. This sequence encodes CASSPPGQGDYGYTF. This rearrangement joins TRBV5-6 to TRBJ1-2, with 11 nucleotides matching TRBD1. From germline, CDR1 is SGHDT and CDR2 YYEEEE. The junction had 5 bases not matched to a gene; V was cut back by 4 bases and J by 3 bases. The CDR3 length is 15 residues. Full variable domain (remainder filled in from reference TRBV5-6 and TRBJ1-2): DAGVTQSPTHLIKTRGQQVTLRCSPKSGHDTVSWYQQALGQGPQFIFQYYEEEERQRGNFPDRFSGHQFPNYSSELNVNALLLGDSALYLCASSPPGQGDYGYTFGSGTRLTVV.

V and J are TRBV7-9 and TRBJ1-2; no clear D gene. The CDR3 contains 11 residues. V lost 2 bases and J lost 7, with 5 bases in between. The V gene's germline CDR1 is SEHNR and CDR2 FQNEAQ (reference sequence). The CDR3 DNA sequence: TGTGCCAGCAGCTTAACCGGTGGCTACACCTTC. Amino acids: CASSLTGGYTF. Using reference TRBV7-9 and TRBJ1-2 for the parts outside the CDR3, the full variable domain is DTGVSQNPRHKITKRGQNVTFRCDPISEHNRLYWYRQTLGQGPEFLTYFQNEAQLEKSRLLSDRFSAERPKGSFSTLEIQRTEQGDSAMYLCASSLTGGYTFGSGTRLTVV.

J is TRBJ1-4 and V is TRBV11-3; D gene ambiguous. CDR1 and CDR2 from the germline V gene are SGHNT and YENEEA. This CDR3 is 13 amino acids long. Trimming pared 3 bases from V and 5 bases from J, leaving 7 bases between. The DNA of the CDR3 is TGTGCCAGCAGCTTTGGAGAGAATGAAAAACTGTTTTTT. Translated, it gives CASSFGENEKLFF. Using reference TRBV11-3 and TRBJ1-4 for the parts outside the CDR3, the full variable domain is EAGVVQSPRYKIIEKKQPVAFWCNPISGHNTLYWYLQNLGQGPELLIRYENEEAVDDSQLPKDRFSAERLKGVDSTLKIQPAELGDSAVYLCASSFGENEKLFFGSGTQLSVL.

The rearrangement joins TRBV4-1 to TRBJ1-5; TRBD1 is a possible D gene (5 bases). The CDR3 has 16 residues. Germline V gene data show CDR1 as MGHRA and CDR2 as YSYEKL. Trimming stripped 0 bases from V and 1 base from J, with 10 bases between. CDR3 amino acids: CASSQEGQGSNQPQHF. The CDR3 nucleotides read TGCGCCAGCAGCCAAGAAGGGCAGGGAAGCAATCAGCCCCAGCATTTT.